The present TCR beta chain was sequenced within a study of cytomegalovirus exposure and HLA in healthy donors. About the study: Later analysis reported that the 110 or so validation repertoires shared the platform of the approximately 620 first-cohort repertoires.

The CDR3 totals 13 residues. V shed 7 bases and J shed 7 bases, with 14 bases lying between them. Germline CDR1 is LNHDA and CDR2 is SQIVND (reference sequence). This clone was picked up one time. This table comes from immunoSEQ multiplex PCR, and its TCRdb copy is limited to in-frame clones, with some not included. This sample carries under 200,000 clones, roughly 89% of them seen once, and the ten largest clones take over 4%. Sequenced sample: PBMCs. This receptor was taken from a man aged 18-30 years in good health and CMV-seropositive. The chain has TRBV19 and TRBJ1-5; D is possibly TRBD1 (5 bases). The CDR3, as DNA: TGTGCCAGTACCCCGCAGGGAACGCAGCCCCAGCATTTT. Translating it yields CASTPQGTQPQHF.